This T cell receptor beta chain emerged from a study of read filtering for tumor transcriptome and immune sequencing. Across the study: Whole-transcriptome libraries were prepared after DNase treatment.

CDR3 length: 14 amino acids. After removal of 2 bases from V and 6 bases from J, the junction contained 4 bases not matched to a gene. In germline, CDR1 is SGHTS, CDR2 YDEGEE. As concerns this clonotype: Its cognate antigen is unknown. It is likely a read error: a sequence one base away is far more abundant.

General observations from the study: Even smaller IR-seq throughput identified most shared clonotypes.

The library was built from about 0.4 ug RNA with molecular barcoded adaptors for alpha/delta and beta/gamma chains. TCRdb passed the reads through MiXCR, listing each CDR3 protein once. The sample records some 25,000 distinct CDR3 sequences, 20% being singletons. This rearrangement joins TRBV5-8 to TRBJ2-1; TRBD2 matches at 8 bases. The TCR was taken from a donor over 35 with multiple myeloma. What was sequenced was a population of CD138-negative cells sorted from bone marrow. The CDR3, as DNA: TGTGCCAGCAGCTTTGCAGCGGGAGCCAATGAGCAGTTCTTC. This sequence encodes CASSFAAGANEQFF.